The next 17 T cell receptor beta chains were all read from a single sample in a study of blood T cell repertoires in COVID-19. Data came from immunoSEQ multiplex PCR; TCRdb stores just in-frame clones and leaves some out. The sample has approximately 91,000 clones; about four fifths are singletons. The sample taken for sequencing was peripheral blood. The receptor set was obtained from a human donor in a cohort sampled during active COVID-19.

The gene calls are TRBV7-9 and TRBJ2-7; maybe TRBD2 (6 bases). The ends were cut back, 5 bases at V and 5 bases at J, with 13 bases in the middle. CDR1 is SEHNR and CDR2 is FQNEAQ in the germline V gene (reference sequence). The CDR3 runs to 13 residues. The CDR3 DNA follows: TGTGCCAGCAGCCTGACTAGGTCCCACGAGCAGTACTTC. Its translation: CASSLTRSHEQYF. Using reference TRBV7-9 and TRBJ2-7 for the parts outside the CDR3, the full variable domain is DTGVSQNPRHKITKRGQNVTFRCDPISEHNRLYWYRQTLGQGPEFLTYFQNEAQLEKSRLLSDRFSAERPKGSFSTLEIQRTEQGDSAMYLCASSLTRSHEQYFGPGTRLTVT.

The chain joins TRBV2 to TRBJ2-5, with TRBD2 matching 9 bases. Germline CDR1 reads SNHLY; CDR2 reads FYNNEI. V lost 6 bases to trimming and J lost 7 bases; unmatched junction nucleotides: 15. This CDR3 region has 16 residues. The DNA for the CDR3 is TGTGCCAGCAGGACCCAGGCTAGCGGGAATATAGGGACCCAGTACTTC. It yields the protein CASRTQASGNIGTQYF.

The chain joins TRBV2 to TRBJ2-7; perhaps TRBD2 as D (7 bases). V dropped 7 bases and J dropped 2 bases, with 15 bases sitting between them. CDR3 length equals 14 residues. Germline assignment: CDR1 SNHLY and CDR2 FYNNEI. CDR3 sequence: CASTRGGSTYEQYF. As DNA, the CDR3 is TGTGCCAGCACCAGGGGCGGGAGTACCTACGAGCAGTACTTC.

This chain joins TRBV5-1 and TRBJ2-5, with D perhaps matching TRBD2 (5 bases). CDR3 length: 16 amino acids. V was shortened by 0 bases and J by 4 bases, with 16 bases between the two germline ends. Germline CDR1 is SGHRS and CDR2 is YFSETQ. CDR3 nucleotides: TGCGCCAGCAGCTTGGTCGCCGGTAAGGCGGGAGAGACCCAGTACTTC. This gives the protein CASSLVAGKAGETQYF. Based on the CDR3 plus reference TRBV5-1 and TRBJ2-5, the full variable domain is KAGVTQTPRYLIKTRGQQVTLSCSPISGHRSVSWYQQTPGQGLQFLFEYFSETQRNKGNFPGRFSGRQFSNSRSEMNVSTLELGDSALYLCASSLVAGKAGETQYFGPGTRLLVL.

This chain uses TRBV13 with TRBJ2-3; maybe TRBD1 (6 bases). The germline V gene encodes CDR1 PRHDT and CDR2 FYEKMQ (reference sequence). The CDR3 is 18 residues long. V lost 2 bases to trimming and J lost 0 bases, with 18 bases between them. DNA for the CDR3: TGTGCCAGCAGCTTACTCACAGACAGGACGACTAGCACAGATACGCAGTATTTT. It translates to CASSLLTDRTTSTDTQYF.

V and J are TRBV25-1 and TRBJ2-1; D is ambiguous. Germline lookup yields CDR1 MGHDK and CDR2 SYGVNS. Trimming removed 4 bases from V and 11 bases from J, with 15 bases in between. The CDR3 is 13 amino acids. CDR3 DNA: TGTGCCAGCAGTGGTCAAGTTCGGTCCAAGCAGTTCTTC. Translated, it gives CASSGQVRSKQFF.

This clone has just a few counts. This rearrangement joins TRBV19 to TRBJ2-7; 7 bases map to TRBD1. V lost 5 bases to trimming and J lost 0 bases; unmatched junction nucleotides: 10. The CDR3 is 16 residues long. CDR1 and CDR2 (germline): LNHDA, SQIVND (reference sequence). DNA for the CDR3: TGTGCCAGTAGTGTCAACCTCCGGGACAGCTCCTACGAGCAGTACTTC. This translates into CASSVNLRDSSYEQYF.

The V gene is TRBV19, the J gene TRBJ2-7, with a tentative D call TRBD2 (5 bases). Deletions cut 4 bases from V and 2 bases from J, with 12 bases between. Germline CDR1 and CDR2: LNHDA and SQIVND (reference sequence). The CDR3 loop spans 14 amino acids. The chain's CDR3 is CASSTLAPTYEQYF. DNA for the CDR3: TGTGCCAGTAGTACCCTAGCTCCGACCTACGAGCAGTACTTC.

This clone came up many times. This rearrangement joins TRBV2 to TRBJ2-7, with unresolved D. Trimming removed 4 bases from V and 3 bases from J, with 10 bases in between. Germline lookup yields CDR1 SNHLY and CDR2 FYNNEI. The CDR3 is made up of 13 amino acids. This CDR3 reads CASSGRLNYEQYF. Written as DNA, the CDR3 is TGTGCCAGCAGTGGGAGACTTAACTACGAGCAGTACTTC.

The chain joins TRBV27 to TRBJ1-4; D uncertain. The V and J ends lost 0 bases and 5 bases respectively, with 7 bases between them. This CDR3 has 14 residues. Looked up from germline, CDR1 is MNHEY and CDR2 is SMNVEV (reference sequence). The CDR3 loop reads CASSLSGLNEKLFF. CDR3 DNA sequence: TGTGCCAGCAGTTTATCCGGACTAAATGAAAAACTGTTTTTT.

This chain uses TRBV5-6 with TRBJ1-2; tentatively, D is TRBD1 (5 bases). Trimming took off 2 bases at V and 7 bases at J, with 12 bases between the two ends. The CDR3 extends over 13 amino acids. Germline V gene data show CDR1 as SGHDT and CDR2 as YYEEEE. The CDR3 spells CASSFQGRAGYTF. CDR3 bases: TGTGCCAGCAGCTTCCAGGGAAGGGCTGGCTACACCTTC.

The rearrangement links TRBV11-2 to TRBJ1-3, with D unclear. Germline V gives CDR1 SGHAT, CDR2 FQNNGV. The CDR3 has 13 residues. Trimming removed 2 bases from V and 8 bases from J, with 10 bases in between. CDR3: CASSLTEEHTIYF. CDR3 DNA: TGTGCCAGCAGCTTAACCGAGGAACACACCATATATTTT.

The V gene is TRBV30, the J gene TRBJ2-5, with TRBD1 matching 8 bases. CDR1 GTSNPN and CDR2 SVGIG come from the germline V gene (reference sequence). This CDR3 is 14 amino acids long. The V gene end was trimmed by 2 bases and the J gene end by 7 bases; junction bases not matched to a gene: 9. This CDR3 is CAWSITGGRGTQYF. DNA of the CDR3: TGTGCCTGGAGTATAACAGGGGGTCGGGGGACCCAGTACTTC.

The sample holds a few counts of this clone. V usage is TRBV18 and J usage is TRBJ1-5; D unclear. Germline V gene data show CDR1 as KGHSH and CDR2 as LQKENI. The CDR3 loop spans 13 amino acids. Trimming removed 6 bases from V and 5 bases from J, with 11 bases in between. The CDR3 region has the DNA TGTGCCAGCTCGCCCTATACAGATCAGCCCCAGCATTTT. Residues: CASSPYTDQPQHF.

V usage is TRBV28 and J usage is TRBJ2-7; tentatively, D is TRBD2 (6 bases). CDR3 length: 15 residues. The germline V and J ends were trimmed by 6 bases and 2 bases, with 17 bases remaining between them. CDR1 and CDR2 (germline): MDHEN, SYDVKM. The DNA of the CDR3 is TGTGCCAGCAGCCCCCCGGGAGTGGTTCCCTACGAGCAGTACTTC. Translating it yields CASSPPGVVPYEQYF.

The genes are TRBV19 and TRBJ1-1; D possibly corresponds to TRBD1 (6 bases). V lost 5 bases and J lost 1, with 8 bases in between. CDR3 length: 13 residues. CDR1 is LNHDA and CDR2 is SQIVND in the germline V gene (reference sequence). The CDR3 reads CASSGQTNTEAFF. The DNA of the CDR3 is TGTGCCAGTAGTGGACAGACGAACACTGAAGCTTTCTTT. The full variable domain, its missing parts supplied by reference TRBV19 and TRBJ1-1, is DGGITQSPKYLFRKEGQNVTLSCEQNLNHDAMYWYRQDPGQGLRLIYYSQIVNDFQKGDIAEGYSVSREKKESFPLTVTSAQKNPTAFYLCASSGQTNTEAFFGQGTRLTVV.

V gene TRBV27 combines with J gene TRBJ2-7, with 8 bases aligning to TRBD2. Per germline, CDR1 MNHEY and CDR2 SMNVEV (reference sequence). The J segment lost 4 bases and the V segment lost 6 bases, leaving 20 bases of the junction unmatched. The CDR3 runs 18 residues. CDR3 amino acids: CASSPRPPSGSGKYEQYF. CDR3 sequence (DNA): TGTGCCAGCAGCCCAAGACCTCCAAGCGGGAGCGGTAAATACGAGCAGTACTTC.